The 17 T cell receptor beta chains in this list originate from one sample, sequenced in a study of blood T cell repertoires in COVID-19. Assay used: immunoSEQ multiplex PCR; TCRdb lists only in-frame clones, some missing. This table has some 190,000 clones, approximately 85% appearing once. The specimen was peripheral blood. These receptors all come from a human donor with active or convalescent COVID-19. The donor label of this sample is uncertain.

This clone was seen only once. The chain recombines TRBV9 with TRBJ1-5; possible D gene TRBD1, 5 bases. Per germline, CDR1 SGDLS and CDR2 YYNGEE. Trimming took 2 bases from V and 9 from J, leaving 12 bases between them. This CDR3 comprises 13 residues. The CDR3 nucleotides are TGTGCCAGCAGCGTGTCTACCCAGGGGCCCCAGCATTTT. It specifies CASSVSTQGPQHF.

This chain joins TRBV28 and TRBJ2-4; D might be TRBD2 (5 bases). The germline V gene has CDR1 MDHEN and CDR2 SYDVKM. This CDR3 is built from 14 residues. V was pared by 3 bases and J by 4 bases, with 10 bases between. In DNA form, the CDR3 reads TGTGCCAGCAGTTTGTGGGAGCAAAAAAACATTCAGTACTTC. Protein sequence: CASSLWEQKNIQYF.

This clone has a handful of counts. The CDR3 nucleotides read TGTGCCAGCTCACCACAGCCGGGACAGGGGCCAGATACGCAGTATTTT. Protein: CASSPQPGQGPDTQYF. The chain joins TRBV18 to TRBJ2-3, with TRBD1 matching 10 bases. CDR3 length: 16 amino acids. The junction had 5 bases not matched to a gene; V was cut back by 1 base and J by 4 bases. Germline assignment: CDR1 KGHSH and CDR2 LQKENI.

The DNA for the CDR3 is TGTGCCAGCAGCATAGGGGACAGTAACTATGGCTACACCTTC. Translating gives CASSIGDSNYGYTF. The chain links TRBV7-3 to TRBJ1-2; 7 nucleotides line up with TRBD1. CDR3 length: 14 residues. Trimming took 5 bases from V and 1 from J; bases not matched to a gene: 4. Per germline, CDR1 SGHTA and CDR2 FQGTGA.

DNA for the CDR3: TGTGCCAGCAGCGTATCCGGAGCCTACGAGCAGTACTTC. Translated: CASSVSGAYEQYF. V is TRBV9 and J is TRBJ2-7; D is undetermined. Looked up from germline, CDR1 is SGDLS and CDR2 is YYNGEE. Trimming took 1 base from V and 2 from J, leaving 7 bases between them. The CDR3 is 13 amino acids.

The chain employs TRBV7-2 and TRBJ2-3; the match to TRBD2 covers 7 bases. From germline, CDR1 is SGHTA and CDR2 FQGNSA. The CDR3 spans 16 residues. V trimming: 2 bases; J trimming: 0 bases; junction bases outside the gene matches: 5. CDR3 amino acids: CASSLRLAVSTDTQYF. CDR3 bases: TGTGCCAGCAGCTTAAGGCTAGCGGTAAGCACAGATACGCAGTATTTT.

The J gene is TRBJ1-3, the V gene TRBV7-2; 7 bases match TRBD1. The ends lost 6 bases at V and 4 bases at J; junction bases unmatched: 3. This CDR3 has 13 amino acids. Germline V CDR1 and CDR2: SGHTA, FQGNSA. This CDR3 is CASRRQGGNTIYF. As DNA, the CDR3 is TGTGCCAGCAGGCGACAGGGAGGAAACACCATATATTTT. The entire variable domain, with the rest obtained from reference TRBV7-2 and TRBJ1-3, is as follows: GAGVSQSPSNKVTEKGKDVELRCDPISGHTALYWYRQSLGQGLEFLIYFQGNSAPDKSGLPSDRFSAERTGGSVSTLTIQRTQQEDSAVYLCASRRQGGNTIYFGEGSWLTVV.

The genes are TRBV6-2 or TRBV6-3 and TRBJ1-1, with 8 bases lining up with TRBD1. The J segment lost 7 bases and the V segment lost 0 bases, leaving 13 bases of the junction unmatched. Germline V gene data show CDR1 as MNHEY and CDR2 as SVGEGT. The CDR3 extends over 17 amino acids. The CDR3 region is CASSYSTQRTGTGEAFF. The CDR3 nucleotides read TGTGCCAGCAGTTACTCGACCCAAAGGACAGGGACGGGTGAAGCTTTCTTT.

This clone appeared many times. In DNA form, the CDR3 reads TGTGCCAGCAGCGCCTCCGGGACAGAAAAACTTTCCTACGAGCAGTACTTC. It yields the protein CASSASGTEKLSYEQYF. The chain uses TRBV7-9 and TRBJ2-7, with 7 bases identical to TRBD1. The CDR3 is 17 residues long. V was clipped by 5 bases and J by 1 base; unmatched bases: 14. Germline V CDR1 and CDR2: SEHNR, FQNEAQ (reference sequence).

The rearrangement uses TRBV28 and TRBJ1-2; unclear D gene. Germline-derived CDR1 and CDR2 are MDHEN and SYDVKM. This CDR3 spans 12 amino acids. Trimming removed 3 bases from V and 1 base from J, with 3 bases in between. The CDR3 coding sequence is TGTGCCAGCAGTTTCCGTAACTATGGCTACACCTTC. Amino acids: CASSFRNYGYTF.

The CDR3 DNA reads TGTGCCAGCAGCGACTTCCAAGAGACCCAGTACTTC. It encodes CASSDFQETQYF. The gene calls are TRBV9 and TRBJ2-5; D gene unclear. The CDR3 runs 12 residues. The ends were cut back, 3 bases at V and 1 base at J, with 4 bases in the middle. Germline-derived CDR1 and CDR2 are SGDLS and YYNGEE.

The rearrangement links TRBV7-2 to TRBJ1-6; D not resolved. Germline CDR1 and CDR2: SGHTA and FQGNSA. The CDR3 spans 12 residues. The V and J ends lost 3 bases and 10 bases respectively, with 7 bases between them. The CDR3, as DNA: TGTGCCAGCAGCTTGTACGGGTCACCCCTCCACTTT. Translation: CASSLYGSPLHF.

This chain uses TRBV5-5 with TRBJ2-5; TRBD2 matches 9 bases. Germline lookup yields CDR1 SGHKS and CDR2 YYEKEE (reference sequence). J was trimmed by 1 base and V by 4 bases; bases with no gene match: 11. This CDR3 region has 17 residues. As DNA, the CDR3 is TGTGCCAGCAGCCCCGGGACTAGCTTGCTTGCCCAAGAGACCCAGTACTTC. Its protein is CASSPGTSLLAQETQYF.

This rearrangement joins TRBV7-6 to TRBJ2-7, with D unresolved. The ends were cut back, 5 bases at V and 2 bases at J, with 16 bases in the middle. Germline CDR1 reads SGHVS; CDR2 reads FNYEAQ. The CDR3 totals 15 residues. CDR3 amino acids: CASSEVAESTYEQYF. The CDR3 DNA sequence: TGTGCCAGCAGCGAGGTGGCGGAGAGCACCTACGAGCAGTACTTC.

V and J are TRBV7-6 and TRBJ2-3; D remains ambiguous. Germline-derived CDR1 and CDR2 are SGHVS and FNYEAQ. V was clipped by 4 bases and J by 11 bases, with 13 bases between them. The CDR3 extends over 12 amino acids. In DNA form, the CDR3 reads TGTGCCAGCAGCTATAACCTGAGGCAGCAGTATTTT. It translates to CASSYNLRQQYF. The whole variable domain, filled in from reference TRBV7-6 and TRBJ2-3, reads GAGVSQSPRYKVTKRGQDVALRCDPISGHVSLYWYRQALGQGPEFLTYFNYEAQQDKSGLPNDRFSAERPEGSISTLTIQRTEQRDSAMYRCASSYNLRQQYFGPGTRLTVL.

The V gene is TRBV28, the J gene TRBJ2-7, with 7 bases lining up with TRBD1. V dropped 9 bases and J dropped 4; count of bases not matched to a gene: 9. The CDR3 covers 13 residues. The germline V gene has CDR1 MDHEN and CDR2 SYDVKM. This chain's CDR3 is CASTTGVLYEQYF. CDR3 DNA sequence: TGTGCCAGTACTACAGGGGTTTTATACGAGCAGTACTTC. The variable domain in full, with the rest retrieved from reference TRBV28 and TRBJ2-7, is DVKVTQSSRYLVKRTGEKVFLECVQDMDHENMFWYRQDPGLGLRLIYFSYDVKMKEKGDIPEGYSVSREKKERFSLILESASTNQTSMYLCASTTGVLYEQYFGPGTRLTVT.

The CDR3 loop reads CASIAGTGRNEQFF. The CDR3 DNA follows: TGTGCCAGCATCGCCGGGACAGGGCGCAATGAGCAGTTCTTC. This rearrangement joins TRBV5-4 to TRBJ2-1; 9 bases fit TRBD1. Germline-derived CDR1 and CDR2 are SGHNT and YYREEE (reference sequence). This CDR3 comprises 14 residues. Trimming at V came to 6 bases and at J to 6 bases, leaving 7 bases not matched to a gene. Filled out from reference TRBV5-4 and TRBJ2-1, the complete variable domain reads ETGVTQSPTHLIKTRGQQVTLRCSSQSGHNTVSWYQQALGQGPQFIFQYYREEENGRGNFPPRFSGLQFPNYSSELNVNALELDDSALYLCASIAGTGRNEQFFGPGTRLTVL.